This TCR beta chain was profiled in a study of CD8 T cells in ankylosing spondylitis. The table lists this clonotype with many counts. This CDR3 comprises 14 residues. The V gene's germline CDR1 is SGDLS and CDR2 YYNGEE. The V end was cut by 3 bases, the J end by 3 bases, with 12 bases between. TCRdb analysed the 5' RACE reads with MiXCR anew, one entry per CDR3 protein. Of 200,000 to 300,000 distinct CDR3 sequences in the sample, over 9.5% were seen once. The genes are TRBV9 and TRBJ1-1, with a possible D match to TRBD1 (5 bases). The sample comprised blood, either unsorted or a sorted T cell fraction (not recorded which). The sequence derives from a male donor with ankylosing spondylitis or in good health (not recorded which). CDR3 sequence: CASSAGWGDTEAFF. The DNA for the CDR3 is TGTGCCAGCAGCGCCGGGTGGGGGGACACTGAAGCTTTCTTT.